One sample yielded the 10 T cell receptor beta chains listed below, sequenced in a study of T cell repertoires in cytomegalovirus infection. No antigen has been identified for these receptors. One entry per CDR3 protein results from TCRdb running MiXCR on the reads. The sample yields 90,000 to 120,000 distinct CDR3 sequences, less than 55% seen once. The sequencing here drew on CD8+ T cells from cultured PBMCs, taken from culture after CMV antigen stimulation. These receptors all come from a human donor in good health (CMV status not recorded). Some clones in this sample may be carry-over from other donors' samples.

The DNA of the CDR3 is TGTGCCAGCAGCCGAATGGGCCTAGGGGGCGGGAATGAGCAGTTCTTC. Translation gives CASSRMGLGGGNEQFF. The V call is TRBV27, the J call TRBJ2-1, with 7 bases aligning to TRBD1. Looked up from germline, CDR1 is MNHEY and CDR2 is SMNVEV (reference sequence). The CDR3 has 16 amino acids. After removal of 6 bases from V and 7 bases from J, the junction contained 15 bases not matched to a gene.

This rearrangement joins TRBV20-1 to TRBJ2-3; TRBD2 matches at 15 bases. The CDR3 extends over 16 amino acids. Unmatched junction bases numbered 6, after V lost 4 bases and J lost 4 bases. From germline, CDR1 is DFQATT and CDR2 SNEGSKA (reference sequence). The CDR3 coding sequence is TGCAGTGCTACCGGACTAGCGGGGGGGCAAGCAGATACGCAGTATTTT. Protein sequence: CSATGLAGGQADTQYF.

The chain links TRBV24-1 to TRBJ1-6; TRBD1 aligns across 7 bases. J lost 6 bases, V lost 4 bases, and 5 bases had no gene match. Germline-derived CDR1 and CDR2 are KGHDR and SFDVKD. This CDR3 has 15 amino acids. For the CDR3, the DNA is TGTGCCACCAGTGACTCCGGGACAGCTAATTCACCCCTCCACTTT. Its protein is CATSDSGTANSPLHF.

This clonotype was recorded many times. The CDR3 is CASSLRVSGGAVYEQFF. CDR3 in DNA: TGTGCCAGCAGCTTAAGGGTCAGCGGGGGGGCGGTATATGAGCAGTTCTTC. This rearrangement joins TRBV7-2 to TRBJ2-1; 10 nucleotides align to TRBD2. The junction had 12 bases not matched to a gene; V was cut back by 2 bases and J by 8 bases. CDR3 length: 17 residues. Germline CDR1 reads SGHTA; CDR2 reads FQGNSA.

The rearrangement links TRBV28 to TRBJ2-5; no reliable D call. The CDR3 runs 15 residues. V was cut by 2 bases and J by 5 bases, with 15 bases left in between. The germline V gene encodes CDR1 MDHEN and CDR2 SYDVKM. CDR3 protein: CASSLAAARLETQYF. In nucleotides, the CDR3 is TGTGCCAGCAGTTTAGCGGCAGCCCGTCTGGAGACCCAGTACTTC.

The chain carries TRBV2 and TRBJ1-2; no clear D gene. Germline V CDR1 and CDR2: SNHLY, FYNNEI. Trimming removed 1 base from V and 3 bases from J, with 12 bases in between. This CDR3 spans 15 amino acids. The CDR3 reads CASSEGAPWDYGYTF. CDR3 nucleotide sequence: TGTGCCAGCAGTGAAGGCGCCCCTTGGGACTATGGCTACACCTTC. Using reference TRBV2 and TRBJ1-2 for the parts outside the CDR3, the full variable domain is EPEVTQTPSHQVTQMGQEVILRCVPISNHLYFYWYRQILGQKVEFLVSFYNNEISEKSEIFDDQFSVERPDGSNFTLKIRSTKLEDSAMYFCASSEGAPWDYGYTFGSGTRLTVV.

The chain recombines TRBV14 with TRBJ2-5; D is undetermined. V shed 1 base and J shed 3 bases, with 12 bases lying between them. The length of the CDR3 is 15 residues. Per germline, CDR1 SGHDN and CDR2 FVKESK. CDR3 region: CASSQVRSAEETQYF. DNA for the CDR3: TGTGCCAGCAGCCAAGTTCGTTCGGCAGAAGAGACCCAGTACTTC.

The chain recombines TRBV5-4 with TRBJ2-1; the D gene is possibly TRBD2 (6 bases). From germline, CDR1 is SGHNT and CDR2 YYREEE (reference sequence). The CDR3 totals 15 residues. V was cut by 0 bases and J by 0 bases, with 7 bases left in between. Written as DNA, the CDR3 is TGTGCCAGCAGCTTGGTCGGGAGCTCCTACAATGAGCAGTTCTTC. It encodes CASSLVGSSYNEQFF.

This clonotype was counted a few times. The chain has TRBV7-2 and TRBJ2-7; 9 bases match TRBD1. CDR1 and CDR2 from the germline V gene are SGHTA and FQGNSA. V lost 4 bases, J lost 4 bases, and 14 bases stayed unmatched. This CDR3 comprises 17 residues. The CDR3, as DNA: TGTGCCAGCAGCTACCTTCCGGGACAGGGAGCCCCATACGAGCAGTACTTC. Its protein is CASSYLPGQGAPYEQYF.

This chain connects TRBV28 to TRBJ1-2, with D perhaps TRBD1 (5 bases). Germline CDR1 MDHEN, CDR2 SYDVKM. The CDR3 has 12 residues. V gave up 5 bases and J gave up 4 bases, with 8 bases separating them. CDR3: CASSTDSYGYTF. CDR3 in DNA: TGTGCCAGCAGTACCGACAGCTATGGCTACACCTTC.